Following are 4 T cell receptor beta chains from one sample sequenced in a study of beta chain features in type 1 diabetes. Sequenced material consisted of expressed TCRB transcripts (all of the isolated RNA was reverse transcribed). The repertoire was sequenced with immunoSEQ multiplex PCR; TCRdb's copy has only in-frame clones and lacks some. The sample carries hundreds of thousands of clones, roughly an eighth recorded once. The antigens these receptors bind are not known. Study-level points and caveats: When Type 1 diabetes patients were examined, their TCRB CDR3s proved moderately but significantly shorter in all four CD4+ subsets.

Sequenced material: naive CD4+ T cells from blood. These receptor sequences come from a man younger than 35 with type 1 diabetes.

Remarks on this clone: This CDR3 is also generated by other DNA sequences in the sample. This sequence joins TRBV5-1 and TRBJ1-1; D is ambiguous. The CDR3 is 13 amino acids. The ends were cut back, 4 bases at V and 3 bases at J, with 10 bases in the middle. Germline V gene sequence: CDR1 SGHRS, CDR2 YFSETQ. CDR3 DNA sequence: TGCGCCAGCAGCGCCGGTAAGGACACTGAAGCTTTCTTT. This sequence encodes CASSAGKDTEAFF.

J is TRBJ2-7 and V is TRBV4-1, with D possibly matching TRBD1 (6 bases). The CDR3 is 14 residues long. Trimming shortened V by 5 bases and J by 3 bases, and 14 bases separated the two germline ends. Germline CDR1 MGHRA, CDR2 YSYEKL. CDR3 sequence reads: CASSWGRRDYEQYF. The CDR3 nucleotides are TGCGCCAGCAGCTGGGGGCGGCGAGACTACGAGCAGTACTTC.

The chain combines TRBV7-9 with TRBJ1-1; D is ambiguous. V lost 7 bases to trimming and J lost 1 base, with 13 bases between them. The CDR3 contains 14 residues. Per the germline V gene, CDR1 is SEHNR and CDR2 is FQNEAQ (reference sequence). The CDR3 region has the DNA TGTGCCAGCATCCCAGGCGAGGAGAACACTGAAGCTTTCTTT. It yields the protein CASIPGEENTEAFF.

The CDR3 coding sequence is TGTGCCAGCAGCCCCCAGACAGGGAGTAGTGAGACCCAGTACTTC. Its protein is CASSPQTGSSETQYF. The chain links TRBV7-2 to TRBJ2-5; 7 bases are shared with TRBD1. Losses at the gene ends were 5 bases for V and 5 bases for J; bases not matched to a gene: 11. CDR1 is SGHTA and CDR2 is FQGNSA in the germline V gene. This CDR3 is 15 amino acids long. Variable domain in full (rest from reference TRBV7-2 and TRBJ2-5): GAGVSQSPSNKVTEKGKDVELRCDPISGHTALYWYRQSLGQGLEFLIYFQGNSAPDKSGLPSDRFSAERTGGSVSTLTIQRTQQEDSAVYLCASSPQTGSSETQYFGPGTRLLVL.